The 21 T cell receptor beta chains below come from one sample, sequenced in a study of cytomegalovirus exposure and HLA in healthy donors. PCR used 60 Vbeta primers and 13 Jbeta primers. The table came from immunoSEQ multiplex PCR; TCRdb's copy has only in-frame clones and leaves some out. Among over 60,000 clones listed, about 75% were seen once. Specimen: PBMCs. The receptors derive from a woman aged 30 to 39 in good health and CMV-seropositive.

The rearrangement links TRBV10-1 to TRBJ1-1; 8 bases align to TRBD1. CDR1 WNHNN and CDR2 SYGVQD come from the germline V gene (reference sequence). The CDR3 extends over 12 amino acids. V was clipped by 4 bases and J by 7 bases; unmatched bases: 2. The DNA for the CDR3 is TGCGCCAGCAGTGCTGACAGGGGTGAAGCTTTCTTT. Translated, it gives CASSADRGEAFF.

V gene TRBV4-1 combines with J gene TRBJ2-7; D might be TRBD2 (5 bases). With 0 bases removed from V and 3 bases from J, the gap between germline ends came to 15 bases. The germline V gene encodes CDR1 MGHRA and CDR2 YSYEKL. CDR3 length: 16 amino acids. Written as DNA, the CDR3 is TGCGCCAGCAGCCAAGACCAGAGCGGTACCTTCTACGAGCAGTACTTC. Amino acid sequence: CASSQDQSGTFYEQYF.

The V and J genes are TRBV5-1 and TRBJ2-7, with a weak D call TRBD2 (5 bases). The germline V and J ends were trimmed by 0 bases and 5 bases, with 6 bases remaining between them. The CDR3 length is 12 residues. The germline V gene encodes CDR1 SGHRS and CDR2 YFSETQ. The CDR3 region is CASSLAGDEQYF. The DNA of the CDR3 is TGCGCCAGCAGCTTGGCCGGGGACGAGCAGTACTTC.

V usage is TRBV7-6 and J usage is TRBJ2-2; 7 positions match TRBD1. With V trimmed by 4 bases and J by 3 bases, 5 bases remained unmatched. The CDR3 is 15 amino acids. From germline, CDR1 is SGHVS and CDR2 FNYEAQ. CDR3 sequence: CASSSGTDYTGELFF. The CDR3 DNA is TGTGCCAGCAGCTCCGGGACAGACTACACCGGGGAGCTGTTTTTT. The full variable domain, completed using reference TRBV7-6 and TRBJ2-2, is GAGVSQSPRYKVTKRGQDVALRCDPISGHVSLYWYRQALGQGPEFLTYFNYEAQQDKSGLPNDRFSAERPEGSISTLTIQRTEQRDSAMYRCASSSGTDYTGELFFGEGSRLTVL.

The chain has TRBV7-9 and TRBJ2-3; TRBD1 agrees at 12 bases. V lost 4 bases and J lost 1; bases outside the gene matches: 9. This CDR3 spans 18 amino acids. The germline CDR1 and CDR2 sequences are SEHNR and FQNEAQ (reference sequence). This CDR3 is CASSSGQGAEYRTDTQYF. The CDR3 DNA is TGTGCCAGCAGCTCGGGACAGGGGGCAGAATATCGCACAGATACGCAGTATTTT.

CDR3: CATSHAHPGTDTQYF. The CDR3 bases are TGTGCCACCAGCCACGCGCACCCGGGCACAGATACGCAGTATTTT. The rearrangement joins TRBV15 to TRBJ2-3; D is uncertain. V was shortened by 5 bases and J by 1 base, with 13 bases between the two germline ends. Germline loops: CDR1 LNHNV, CDR2 YYDKDF (reference sequence). This CDR3 is built from 15 residues.

This clone showed up just once. The J gene is TRBJ1-4, the V gene TRBV28; 9 nucleotides line up with TRBD1. Germline lookup yields CDR1 MDHEN and CDR2 SYDVKM. With 5 bases clipped from V and 3 bases from J, the junction kept 4 bases outside the gene matches. The CDR3 totals 15 residues. The CDR3 reads CASSPQGAPNEKLFF. DNA for the CDR3: TGTGCCAGCAGTCCACAGGGGGCACCTAATGAAAAACTGTTTTTT.

The chain uses TRBV19 and TRBJ2-7, with 10 nucleotides matching TRBD1. The CDR3 runs to 13 residues. The V gene end was trimmed by 5 bases and the J gene end by 6 bases; junction bases not matched to a gene: 4. From germline, CDR1 is LNHDA and CDR2 SQIVND (reference sequence). The CDR3 reads CASSPRTGGEQYF. CDR3 nucleotide sequence: TGTGCCAGTAGTCCCCGGACAGGGGGCGAGCAGTACTTC.

CDR3 amino acids: CASSSSSGIYEQYF. DNA of the CDR3: TGCGCCAGCAGCTCTTCTTCGGGTATCTACGAGCAGTACTTC. This chain joins TRBV5-1 and TRBJ2-5, with D unclear. The end of the DNA aligns better with TRBJ2-7, so the J call may be wrong. Germline loops: CDR1 SGHRS, CDR2 YFSETQ. The CDR3 is 14 amino acids.

This chain connects TRBV9 to TRBJ1-2, with 8 positions matching TRBD1. Looked up from germline, CDR1 is SGDLS and CDR2 is YYNGEE. V lost 0 bases to trimming and J lost 7 bases; unmatched junction nucleotides: 11. The CDR3 contains 16 residues. In DNA, the CDR3 is TGTGCCAGCAGCGTAGGCCCCCAGGGGGCGACCCCTGGCTACACCTTC. This codes for CASSVGPQGATPGYTF.

This sequence joins TRBV6-5 and TRBJ2-7, with 8 bases matching TRBD1. In germline, CDR1 is MNHEY, CDR2 SVGAGI. V shed 2 bases, J shed 6 bases, and the junction held 9 bases outside the gene matches. The CDR3 consists of 15 residues. CDR3 residues: CASSYTGQGAREQYF. In DNA, the CDR3 is TGTGCCAGCAGTTACACGGGGCAGGGGGCTCGCGAGCAGTACTTC.

The chain carries TRBV28 and TRBJ2-1; 10 nucleotides line up with TRBD2. The CDR3 is made up of 16 amino acids. J was trimmed by 5 bases and V by 5 bases; bases with no gene match: 9. Germline V gene sequence: CDR1 MDHEN, CDR2 SYDVKM. For the CDR3, the DNA is TGTGCCAGCAGTAACTTAGGGAGCGGGAGGGACAATGAGCAGTTCTTC. It is translated as CASSNLGSGRDNEQFF.

The gene calls are TRBV29-1 and TRBJ1-1; D is ambiguous. Trimming left V 3 bases short and J 10 bases short, with 18 bases between. The CDR3 is 13 residues long. The germline V gene encodes CDR1 SQVTM and CDR2 ANQGSEA. The CDR3, as DNA: TGCAGCGTTGAGGAGGTGAATGGGAGTGGAGCTTTCTTT. Translation gives CSVEEVNGSGAFF.

This clone was seen a handful of times. The chain carries TRBV5-1 and TRBJ2-7, with a weak D call TRBD2 (6 bases). This CDR3 spans 14 amino acids. Trimming stripped 0 bases from V and 2 bases from J, with 9 bases between. Germline V gene lookup returns CDR1 SGHRS and CDR2 YFSETQ. The CDR3, as DNA: TGCGCCAGCAGCTTGGGGAGGGAGACCTACGAGCAGTACTTC. It encodes CASSLGRETYEQYF.

The V and J genes are TRBV4-3 and TRBJ2-7; TRBD1 matches at 7 bases. This CDR3 has 15 amino acids. CDR1 is LGHNA and CDR2 is YSLEER in the germline V gene. The V and J ends lost 3 bases and 2 bases, in that order; junction bases with no gene match: 7. CDR3 in amino acids: CASSQGRTGTYEQYF. In DNA, the CDR3 is TGCGCCAGCAGCCAGGGCCGGACAGGCACCTACGAGCAGTACTTC.

The chain couples TRBV4-2 to TRBJ2-3, with D perhaps matching TRBD2 (5 bases). V lost 0 bases and J lost 0, with 13 bases in between. The CDR3 has 17 residues. Per the germline V gene, CDR1 is LGHNA and CDR2 is YNFKEQ. CDR3 sequence (DNA): TGTGCCAGCAGCCAAGATAGCAGCGGCGTGAGCACAGATACGCAGTATTTT. This sequence encodes CASSQDSSGVSTDTQYF.

The V gene is TRBV6-5, the J gene TRBJ1-5; a weak D match, TRBD1 (5 bases). Per the germline V gene, CDR1 is MNHEY and CDR2 is SVGAGI. The germline V and J ends were trimmed by 5 bases and 4 bases, with 6 bases remaining between them. This CDR3 is 12 amino acids long. DNA for the CDR3: TGTGCCAGCAGTAGGGGAAATCAGCCCCAGCATTTT. Its protein is CASSRGNQPQHF.

The gene calls are TRBV19 and TRBJ2-2; D gene unclear. Germline-derived CDR1 and CDR2 are LNHDA and SQIVND (reference sequence). V lost 5 bases, J lost 6 bases, and 16 bases lay in between. The CDR3 sequence is 15 residues long. The CDR3 DNA follows: TGTGCCAGTAGTTTCTTCATTGAGCGCGCCGGGGAGCTGTTTTTT. It translates to CASSFFIERAGELFF.

In its sample, this clone was seen once. V usage is TRBV4-2 and J usage is TRBJ2-7; 9 positions match TRBD2. The CDR3 is 13 amino acids. V shed 4 bases, J shed 3 bases, and the junction held 1 base outside the gene matches. Per germline, CDR1 LGHNA and CDR2 YNFKEQ. The CDR3 DNA reads TGTGCCAGCAGCCCTAGCGGGGACTACGAGCAGTACTTC. Its translation: CASSPSGDYEQYF.

In its sample, this clone was seen once. The chain has TRBV6-6 and TRBJ2-1; 7 bases match TRBD1. V was clipped by 6 bases and J by 10 bases; unmatched bases: 9. The CDR3 runs to 13 residues. Germline lookup yields CDR1 MNHNY and CDR2 SVGAGI (reference sequence). The CDR3 DNA follows: TGTGCCAGCAGCGCAACAGGGGCTGGCGAGCAGTTCTTC. Residues: CASSATGAGEQFF.

This chain connects TRBV6-1 to TRBJ1-2; 7 nucleotides agree with TRBD1. Trimming took 1 base from V and 0 from J; bases not matched to a gene: 11. The CDR3 is 18 residues long. In germline, CDR1 is MNHNS, CDR2 SASEGT. CDR3 nucleotides: TGTGCCAGCAGTGAAGTTTTCAGGGACAGACTTTCTAACTATGGCTACACCTTC. Its protein product is CASSEVFRDRLSNYGYTF.